The clone carrying this T cell receptor beta chain has just a few counts. Antigen unknown. Certain patients were not enrolled. These were patients with other autoimmune diseases, uncontrolled infections, pregnancy or lactation. The V gene's germline CDR1 is SEHNR and CDR2 FQNEAQ (reference sequence). The CDR3 covers 13 residues. V shed 5 bases, J shed 8 bases, and the junction held 5 bases outside the gene matches. This specimen belongs to a study of Graves' ophthalmopathy and Graves' hyperthyroidism. Study findings and constraints: For predicting ophthalmopathy progression, the model had roughly 70% sensitivity and roughly 72% specificity.

Transcripts of RNA were the source for amplifying TCR beta CDR3 regions. An opening RT-PCR round employed HTBI primers and preceded a second-round multiplex PCR. TCRdb reprocessed the multiplex PCR reads via MiXCR and lists one record per CDR3 protein. The sample shows around 670,000 distinct CDR3 sequences, 40% of them seen only once. The TCR originated in an adult man with Graves' ophthalmopathy. Sequenced sample: peripheral blood. The chain couples TRBV7-9 to TRBJ2-2; 7 nucleotides agree with TRBD1. This CDR3 reads CASSNRQGGELFF. The DNA for the CDR3 is TGTGCCAGCAGCAATCGACAGGGAGGGGAGCTGTTTTTT.